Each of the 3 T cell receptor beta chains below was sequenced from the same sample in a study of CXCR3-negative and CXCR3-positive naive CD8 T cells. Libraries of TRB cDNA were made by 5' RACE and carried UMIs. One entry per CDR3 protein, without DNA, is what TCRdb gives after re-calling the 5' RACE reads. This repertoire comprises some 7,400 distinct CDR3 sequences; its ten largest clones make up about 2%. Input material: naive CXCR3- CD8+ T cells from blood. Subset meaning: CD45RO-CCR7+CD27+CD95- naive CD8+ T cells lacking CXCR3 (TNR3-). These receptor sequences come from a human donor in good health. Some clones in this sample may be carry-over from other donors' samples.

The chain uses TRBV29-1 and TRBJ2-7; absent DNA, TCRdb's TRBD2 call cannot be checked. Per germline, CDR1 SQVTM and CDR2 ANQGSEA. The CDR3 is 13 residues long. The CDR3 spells CSAAFTETYEQYF.

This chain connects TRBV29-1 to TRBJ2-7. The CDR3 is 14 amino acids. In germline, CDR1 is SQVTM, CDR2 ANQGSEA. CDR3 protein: CSAMYGDAGYEQYF.

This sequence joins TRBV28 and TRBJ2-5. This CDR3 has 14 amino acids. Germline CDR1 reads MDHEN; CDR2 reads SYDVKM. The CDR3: CASSLSLDQETQYF.